This TCR beta chain emerged from a study of shared clonotypes between healthy human individuals. Study conclusions and caveats: In general, naive subsets displayed greater estimated richness than memory subsets did.

CD4+ cells were split into CD45RA+ naive and CD45RA-negative memory subsets. For this clone: The antigen is undetermined.

For every subset, genomic DNA was evenly distributed across several immunoSEQ plates. Assay used: immunoSEQ multiplex PCR; TCRdb lists only in-frame clones, some missing. The sample contains some 1 million clones, 75% of which appear only once. The germline CDR1 and CDR2 sequences are MDHEN and SYDVKM. CDR3 length equals 13 residues. Trimming removed 11 bases from V and 3 bases from J; junction bases left unmatched: 6. The sample comprised memory CD4+ T cells sorted from blood. The subset is: CD45RA-negative fraction. This TCR was recovered from a man in his late teens or twenties in good health. V and J are TRBV28 and TRBJ2-2; 7 bases line up with TRBD1. CDR3 loop: CAHSGQYTGELFF. The CDR3 nucleotides read TGTGCCCATTCGGGACAGTACACCGGGGAGCTGTTTTTT.